The 6 T cell receptor beta chains below all came from one sample that was sequenced in a study of blood T cell repertoires in COVID-19. This table comes from immunoSEQ multiplex PCR, and its TCRdb copy is limited to in-frame clones, with some not included. The table lists around 220,000 clones, roughly 80% of them singletons, with around 4.7% in the top ten. Sequencing used peripheral blood. These receptors all come from a human donor in a cohort sampled during active COVID-19.

The V gene is TRBV29-1, the J gene TRBJ2-1, with a weak D call TRBD2 (5 bases). There are 13 residues in the CDR3. Per the germline V gene, CDR1 is SQVTM and CDR2 is ANQGSEA. V was pared by 4 bases and J by 6 bases, with 13 bases between. CDR3 in amino acids: CSVGLDYANEQFF. The CDR3 nucleotides are TGCAGCGTTGGGCTCGACTATGCCAATGAGCAGTTCTTC.

This clone was observed a few times. The rearrangement uses TRBV19 and TRBJ1-1, with D possibly TRBD1 on 5 matching bases. The CDR3 spans 14 residues. V dropped 1 base and J dropped 3 bases, with 9 bases sitting between them. Germline V gene sequence: CDR1 LNHDA, CDR2 SQIVND (reference sequence). Here the CDR3 DNA reads TGTGCCAGTAGTATAGGGGGGGGATACACTGAAGCTTTCTTT. The encoded protein is CASSIGGGYTEAFF.

This clone turned up a few times. J is TRBJ1-2 and V is TRBV29-1, with 11 bases lining up with TRBD1. With V trimmed by 7 bases and J by 7 bases, 8 bases remained unmatched. CDR1 is SQVTM, CDR2 ANQGSEA, per germline. The CDR3 consists of 13 residues. The chain's CDR3 is CSGGTGGYSGYTF. The CDR3 region has the DNA TGCAGCGGTGGGACAGGGGGGTATTCTGGCTACACCTTC.

Of note for this clone: A read error is possible here, since a much larger clone lies one base away. The chain carries TRBV4-2 and TRBJ2-2, with 7 bases lining up with TRBD2. Germline loops: CDR1 LGHNA, CDR2 YNFKEQ. The CDR3 has 12 amino acids. The V and J ends lost 6 bases and 5 bases, in that order; junction bases with no gene match: 0. CDR3 residues: CASRGGTGELFF. CDR3 nucleotide sequence: TGTGCCAGCAGGGGGGGGACCGGGGAGCTGTTTTTT.

This chain connects TRBV4-1 to TRBJ2-3; possible D gene TRBD1, 7 bases. V was clipped by 3 bases and J by 4 bases, with 17 bases between them. This CDR3 contains 16 residues. The germline V gene has CDR1 MGHRA and CDR2 YSYEKL. DNA for the CDR3: TGCGCCAGCAGCCATCAAAGGAGGGGGCAGGCAGATACGCAGTATTTT. Amino acid sequence: CASSHQRRGQADTQYF.

This clone was detected a few times. The CDR3 DNA reads as TGTGCCAGCAGTTCCCCGGGACAGGGCAGAAGAAGTTCTAATGAAAAACTGTTTTTT. This gives the protein CASSSPGQGRRSSNEKLFF. The chain combines TRBV6-2 or TRBV6-3 with TRBJ1-4, with 9 bases aligning to TRBD1. This CDR3 has 19 residues. With V trimmed by 4 bases and J by 3 bases, 15 bases remained unmatched. The germline gives CDR1 MNHEY, CDR2 SVGEGT.